Sequencing of this T cell receptor beta chain was carried out in a study of graft-versus-host responses after intestinal transplantation (dated by TCRdb to about 2021). Broadly, across the study: The transplants that recipients got were multivisceral, liver-intestinal, or isolated intestinal. Every recipient was given anti-thymocyte globulin induction, then maintenance tacrolimus and steroids for about 3 years. Graft-versus-host and host-versus-graft alloreactive T cell clones were tracked in the graft, circulation and bone marrow after intestinal transplantation using bulk TCR-beta CDR3 sequencing. To identify alloreactive clones, pre-transplant mixed lymphocyte reaction products were sequenced and compared with unstimulated pre-transplant donor and recipient T cells. The cohort enrolled about two dozen intestinal transplant recipients, one of whom was a retransplant, and 3 patients without pretransplant specimens were excluded. Donor T cell macrochimerism was defined as a peak of at least 4% donor T cells among recipient peripheral blood mononuclear cells. Rather than going through the commercial service, samples from three later patients were sequenced in-house on an Illumina MiSeq and processed with MiXCR. Study-wide findings and limitations: GvH clones were detected in recipient bone marrow, and some appeared earlier in ileal mucosa or blood, consistent with an intestinal mucosal origin. Conclusions were limited by the relatively low number and heterogeneity of intestinal transplant patients. Early after transplant, peak levels of circulating GvH clones were associated with declines in HvG clones. In the allografts of patients with donor T cell macrochimerism, GvH to HvG T cell clonal ratios were high.

Spanning cysteine to phenylalanine, the CDR3 consists of 13 amino acids. The read is trimmed to its CDR3 DNA, 39 bases read in frame from base 1. V is cut by 5 bases and J by 0 bases, and the space between the germline ends is 7 bases. Via the germline V gene, CDR1 is MDHEN and CDR2 SYDVKM. Libraries were built with the immunoSEQ multiplex PCR assay. For most patients, genomic DNA was isolated with the Qiagen DNeasy Blood and Tissue Kit and sent frozen to Adaptive Biotechnologies for TCR sequencing. For most patients, high-throughput TCR-beta CDR3 sequencing of genomic DNA was performed by Adaptive Biotechnologies. On the study's bioinformatics: TCR sequencing data were retrieved from Adaptive's ImmunoSEQ software for around 20 patients, whereas three other patients were processed with MiXCR and VDJtools. CD4 versus CD8 sorting errors were corrected by removing sequences found in both subsets at a frequency ratio below 5:1. CDR3 nucleotide sequences shared between donor and recipient were removed because their origin could not be assigned. To be classed as alloreactive, a clone needed at least 2-fold expansion over unstimulated cells and a minimum CFSE-low frequency of 0.002% (template counts) or 0.001% (read counts). Clones detected in sequenced pre-transplant spleen, lymph node, or MLR CFSE-low populations of the donor or recipient were defined as mappable. Cumulative frequency of alloreactive clones was calculated as a percentage of all sequences weighted by copy number. Sourced from immuneACCESS, this table was stored by TCRdb with only in-frame sequences that have V and J called. A share of the clones is absent; for the studies checked, an unresolved V gene accounts for under half, and the remainder has no known explanation. D and trimming were read from the DNA, whereas the V and J calls and clone size are those reported in that table. The sample yields about 99,000 clones; roughly 87% were counted once. Of the sample, 0.7% to 0.9% falls within the top ten clones.

The sample's time point label is to be understood as: cells obtained before transplantation from donor or recipient. CD3+CD4+ and CD3+CD8+ populations were FACS-sorted from unstimulated pre-transplant donor and recipient cells taken from spleen or lymph nodes. A single count supports this clone. Its antigen is still unknown. No quality values exist for individual bases; no much larger clone is one base distant. This sequence was found in a human donor who received an intestinal transplant. The sample in question was unstimulated CD4+ T cells sorted from spleen or lymph node cells, obtained before intestinal transplant. The chain couples TRBV28 to TRBJ1-1; there is no confident call for the D gene. The DNA is TGTGCCAGCAGTCGACATCTGAACACTGAAGCTTTCTTT. This encodes CASSRHLNTEAFF.